Below, 5 T cell receptor beta chains from the same sample are listed, as sequenced in a study of T cell responses to AZD1222 COVID-19 vaccine. Some clones are missing from TCRdb's copy, which holds only in-frame ones; the method was immunoSEQ multiplex PCR. The profile covers approximately 190,000 clones, with around 87% appearing a single time and less than 3% taken by the ten largest. Sequences were derived from peripheral blood, sampled on day 0 of MenACWY control vaccination. These receptors all come from an adult in good health.

The chain combines TRBV20-1 with TRBJ2-1; weak D call: TRBD1 (5 bases). CDR3 size: 14 residues. Germline loops: CDR1 DFQATT, CDR2 SNEGSKA (reference sequence). Between the trimmed V and J ends, which lost 3 bases and 0 bases, there was a span of 9 bases. The CDR3 spells CSASGASSYNEQFF. CDR3 DNA sequence: TGCAGTGCTAGTGGGGCGAGCTCCTACAATGAGCAGTTCTTC.

The chain joins TRBV19 to TRBJ1-5; possible D gene TRBD1, 6 bases. CDR3 length equals 18 residues. CDR1 is LNHDA, CDR2 SQIVND, per germline (reference sequence). V lost 7 bases to trimming and J lost 1 base, with 23 bases between them. Here the CDR3 reads CASTRGGAGVRSNQPQHF. In DNA, the CDR3 is TGTGCCAGTACCCGAGGTGGGGCAGGGGTCAGGAGCAATCAGCCCCAGCATTTT.

This clone turned up a few times. The V and J genes are TRBV18 and TRBJ2-7; D unclear. Germline V gives CDR1 KGHSH, CDR2 LQKENI. The length of the CDR3 is 12 residues. Trimming removed 3 bases at V and 5 bases at J, with 8 bases between. The CDR3 here is CASSPMAHEQYF. The CDR3, as DNA: TGTGCCAGCTCACCCATGGCCCACGAGCAGTACTTC.

The chain combines TRBV27 with TRBJ2-2; D is uncertain. Germline V gene data show CDR1 as MNHEY and CDR2 as SMNVEV (reference sequence). Between the trimmed V and J ends, which lost 0 bases and 1 base, there was a span of 3 bases. This CDR3 spans 14 amino acids. CDR3 in DNA: TGTGCCAGCAGTTTATCGCGGAACACCGGGGAGCTGTTTTTT. Translating gives CASSLSRNTGELFF.

The chain is built from TRBV6-5 and TRBJ2-7; 8 bases align to TRBD1. V shed 2 bases and J 6 bases; nucleotides not matched to a gene: 3. This CDR3 comprises 13 residues. The germline V gene encodes CDR1 MNHEY and CDR2 SVGAGI. The CDR3 here is CASSYRDRSEQYF. The CDR3, as DNA: TGTGCCAGCAGTTACCGGGACAGGAGCGAGCAGTACTTC.